The clone carrying this T cell receptor (beta chain) has just a few counts. In the original processing: It was from reference gene primer amplification that nucleated cell counts were estimated. Some clones are missing from TCRdb's copy, which holds only in-frame ones; the method was immunoSEQ multiplex PCR. The DNA gave D and trimming, while V, J and clone size come from that table. The data hold 240,000 or so clones, with almost 85% observed a single time. The data stem from a study of blood T cell repertoires in COVID-19. Study at large: Sites in the United States, Italy and Spain provided acute and convalescent COVID-19 samples. In each case, the material was cDNA or gDNA derived from T cells, B-cell-depleted T cells, or PBMCs.

The V end lost 5 bases, the J end lost 4 bases, and 11 bases lay between the germline ends. Germline loops: CDR1 GTSNPN, CDR2 SVGIG (reference sequence). This CDR3 is built from 12 residues. The sequencing sample was made of peripheral blood. The TCR was taken from a woman of 80 years or more with acute or convalescent COVID-19. The chain carries TRBV30 and TRBJ1-2; D is possibly TRBD1 (5 bases). The CDR3 DNA sequence: TGTGCCTGGGGGGATCAGGGCTATGGCTACACCTTC. It encodes CAWGDQGYGYTF.